The rows below give T cell receptor beta chains drawn from one sample of a study of T cell changes during pregnancy in multiple sclerosis. Data came from immunoSEQ multiplex PCR; TCRdb stores just in-frame clones and leaves some out. This sample has roughly 66,000 clones, with about 90% found just once. The sequencing here drew on peripheral blood, taken in the first trimester of pregnancy. The receptors were sampled from a female donor with multiple sclerosis, enrolled in a pregnancy study. CDR3s include the opening cysteine and the closing phenylalanine or tryptophan.

cdr3_length	v_call	j_call	cdr3_aa
13	TRBV5-6	TRBJ1-6	CASSLGQYSPLHF
15	TRBV19	TRBJ1-4	CASSIPGQGFEKLFF
14	TRBV19	TRBJ1-1	CASSMVQGAPEAFF
16	TRBV27	TRBJ1-4	CASSPFGTGLNEKLFF
16	TRBV6-6	TRBJ2-1	CASSVLAGGSYNEQFF
13	TRBV6-1	TRBJ1-5	CASSDRGNQPQHF
15	TRBV2	TRBJ2-1	CASSTGTSSLHEQFF
16	TRBV4-3	TRBJ2-1	CASSQELAGGYNEQFF
14	TRBV30	TRBJ2-7	CAWSLDRDPYEQYF
15	TRBV4-2	TRBJ1-4	CASSQAREGSEKLFF
16	TRBV21-1	TRBJ1-1	CASSLGQEPPNTEAFF
13	TRBV30	TRBJ2-7	CAWATQQSYEQYF
19	TRBV7-9	TRBJ2-1	CASSSTVGEGRGSYNEQFF
14	TRBV6-1	TRBJ1-4	CASSPGTETEKLFF
16	TRBV7-3	TRBJ2-3	CASSPHWERSTDTQYF
12	TRBV11-2	TRBJ1-2	CASSLGQNPRTF
13	TRBV9	TRBJ1-2	CASSVGTGDGYTF
17	TRBV19	TRBJ2-3	CASTRVPGLAGTDTQYF
17	TRBV2	TRBJ2-3	CASSLLAGVKGTDTQYF
14	TRBV27	TRBJ1-3	CASRGAFSGNTIYF